The 3 T cell receptor beta chains below come from one sample, sequenced in a study of blood T cell repertoires in COVID-19. Libraries were prepared by immunoSEQ multiplex PCR; TCRdb keeps only in-frame clonotypes and omits some of them. In the table there are around 98,000 clones, about 85% of which are singletons. Sample: peripheral blood. The receptors stem from a man in his 70s with acute or convalescent COVID-19.

The V call is TRBV11-2, the J call TRBJ2-3, with a tentative D call TRBD1 (5 bases). The CDR3 covers 15 residues. Trimming cost V 1 base and J 3 bases, with 11 bases left between them. Germline V lookup: CDR1 SGHAT, CDR2 FQNNGV. CDR3 region: CASSLGQLATDTQYF. CDR3 bases: TGTGCCAGCAGCTTAGGACAGCTCGCTACAGATACGCAGTATTTT.

CDR3 residues: CASSRNEKLFF. CDR3 bases: TGTGCCAGCAGTCGGAATGAAAAACTGTTTTTT. The chain has TRBV3-1 (or the pseudogene TRBV3-2) and TRBJ1-4; no reliable D call. V was trimmed by 6 bases and J by 5 bases, leaving 4 bases between them. The CDR3 covers 11 residues. CDR1 is LGHDT and CDR2 is YNNKEL in the germline V gene (reference sequence).

The V gene is TRBV9, the J gene TRBJ1-4; TRBD1 agrees at 8 bases. The CDR3 is 15 residues long. V lost 3 bases, J lost 8 bases, and 9 bases stayed unmatched. Germline CDR1 reads SGDLS; CDR2 reads YYNGEE. The CDR3 spells CASSARQGLGEKLFF. CDR3 nucleotides: TGTGCCAGCAGCGCCCGACAGGGGTTAGGCGAAAAACTGTTTTTT.